This is a list of T cell receptor beta chains from one sample in a study of cytomegalovirus exposure and HLA in healthy donors. Here immunoSEQ multiplex PCR was the method, and the copy in TCRdb shows in-frame clones only, minus some. The sample lists more than 110,000 clones, approximately 70% occurring once. Specimen: PBMCs. Receptor source: an older woman in good health and CMV-seropositive. The CDR3 runs from the conserved cysteine through the conserved F or W. D genes are given only for firm matches. Not every row has a clone size; where given, it reads once, few, many or a size class.

D: .
J: TRBJ2-7
V: TRBV5-1
size: .
length: 13
DNA: TGCGCCAGCAGCGCGGAAAACTCCTACGAGCAGTACTTC
CDR3: CASSAENSYEQYF

D: .
J: TRBJ1-1
V: TRBV27
size: once
length: 14
DNA: TGTGCCAGCAGTCCCCGGATGACGGGCACTGAAGCTTTCTTT
CDR3: CASSPRMTGTEAFF

D: TRBD1
J: TRBJ1-2
V: TRBV28
size: .
length: 15
DNA: TGTGCCAGCAGTTTGGCGGGACAGGGAGGATTAGGCTACACCTTC
CDR3: CASSLAGQGGLGYTF

D: TRBD2
J: TRBJ2-1
V: TRBV4-1
size: many
length: 16
DNA: TGCGCCAGCAGCCCTGGGGTCCCGGGAGGGTACAATGAGCAGTTCTTC
CDR3: CASSPGVPGGYNEQFF

D: TRBD1
J: TRBJ2-7
V: TRBV25-1
size: .
length: 13
DNA: TGTGCCAGCAGGCGGACAGGGGCCTACGAGCAGTACTTC
CDR3: CASRRTGAYEQYF

D: .
J: TRBJ1-1
V: TRBV9
size: .
length: 18
DNA: TGTGCCAGCAGCGCCGGGAATATCGTTGGGGGCTGGAACACTGAAGCTTTCTTT
CDR3: CASSAGNIVGGWNTEAFF

D: .
J: TRBJ2-3
V: TRBV27
size: .
length: 13
DNA: TGTGCCACCACGACAGGCTCGGAAGATACGCAGTATTTT
CDR3: CATTTGSEDTQYF

D: .
J: TRBJ2-3
V: TRBV27
size: once
length: 12
DNA: TGTGCCAGCAATGGCGGGACAGATACGCAGTATTTT
CDR3: CASNGGTDTQYF

D: TRBD1
J: TRBJ1-4
V: TRBV6-5
size: few
length: 16
DNA: TGTGCCAGCAGTTCGCTCGGACAGGGGGCAACTGAAAAACTGTTTTTT
CDR3: CASSSLGQGATEKLFF

D: .
J: TRBJ2-7
V: TRBV28
size: .
length: 15
DNA: TGTGCCAGCAGTCCAGGGCCCCGCGAGTCCTACGAGCAGTACTTC
CDR3: CASSPGPRESYEQYF

D: TRBD2
J: TRBJ2-1
V: TRBV29-1
size: few
length: 16
DNA: TGCAGCGTTGGGACTAGCGGGAGAAGGATAAGGAATGAGCAGTTCTTC
CDR3: CSVGTSGRRIRNEQFF

D: TRBD2
J: TRBJ2-1
V: TRBV18
size: .
length: 15
DNA: TGTGCCAGCTCCCCTTCAGCGGGAGGGCCCGGTGAGCAGTTCTTC
CDR3: CASSPSAGGPGEQFF

D: .
J: TRBJ1-5
V: TRBV18
size: .
length: 13
DNA: TGTGCCAGCTCATCCTCCTTGAATCAGCCCCAGCATTTT
CDR3: CASSSSLNQPQHF

D: .
J: TRBJ2-7
V: TRBV5-1
size: .
length: 17
DNA: TGCGCCAGCAGCTTGGGACCGAGGACAGCCAACCCCTACGAGCAGTACTTC
CDR3: CASSLGPRTANPYEQYF

D: .
J: TRBJ2-5
V: TRBV7-8
size: .
length: 15
DNA: TGTGCCAGCAGCTCAAACACGGGAAGGAAAGAGACCCAGTACTTC
CDR3: CASSSNTGRKETQYF

D: TRBD2
J: TRBJ2-5
V: TRBV28
size: .
length: 18
DNA: TGTGCCAGTAGAACACGGACTAGCGGGAGATGGGGGGAAGAGACCCAGTACTTC
CDR3: CASRTRTSGRWGEETQYF

D: .
J: TRBJ2-1
V: TRBV5-1
size: .
length: 16
DNA: TGCGCCAGCAGCTTGGGGGCCCCGGAAGGCGTCAATGAGCAGTTCTTC
CDR3: CASSLGAPEGVNEQFF

D: TRBD2
J: TRBJ2-7
V: TRBV5-1
size: .
length: 15
DNA: TGCGCCAGCAAGTTGACTAGCCTACCCTCGGACGAGCAGTACTTC
CDR3: CASKLTSLPSDEQYF

D: .
J: TRBJ2-7
V: TRBV2
size: .
length: 15
DNA: TGTGCCAGCAACCCGGAGTTAGCGCGATCCTACGAGCAGTACTTC
CDR3: CASNPELARSYEQYF

D: .
J: TRBJ1-1
V: TRBV28
size: .
length: 15
DNA: TGTGCCAGCAGTGGAACAGGGACGGGCAACACTGAAGCTTTCTTT
CDR3: CASSGTGTGNTEAFF

D: TRBD2
J: TRBJ2-7
V: TRBV5-4
size: .
length: 14
DNA: TGTGCCAGCAGCTTGACTAGCGGGAGTTACGAGCAGTACTTC
CDR3: CASSLTSGSYEQYF

D: TRBD1
J: TRBJ1-2
V: TRBV29-1
size: .
length: 15
DNA: TGCAGCGTGACGATTTATACCGACAGGGCGTCCGGCTACACCTTC
CDR3: CSVTIYTDRASGYTF

D: TRBD1
J: TRBJ2-7
V: TRBV19
size: .
length: 16
DNA: TGTGCCAGTAGTATATCAGGGACAGACCTAGGTTACGAGCAGTACTTC
CDR3: CASSISGTDLGYEQYF

D: .
J: TRBJ2-6
V: TRBV19
size: .
length: 17
DNA: TGTGCCAGTAGTATAGATAGACAGGACTCTGGGGCCAACGTCCTGACTTTC
CDR3: CASSIDRQDSGANVLTF

D: TRBD2
J: TRBJ2-2
V: TRBV7-8
size: .
length: 14
DNA: TGTGCCACTGGGGGGAGGGCCAACACCGGGGAGCTGTTTTTT
CDR3: CATGGRANTGELFF

D: .
J: TRBJ1-2
V: TRBV27
size: .
length: 15
DNA: TGTGCCAGCAGTCCCCAGGCGGGGGTAAACTATGGCTACACCTTC
CDR3: CASSPQAGVNYGYTF

D: .
J: TRBJ2-3
V: TRBV18
size: few
length: 14
DNA: TGTGCCAGCTCCTACCTTCGGGGCACAGATACGCAGTATTTT
CDR3: CASSYLRGTDTQYF

D: .
J: TRBJ2-5
V: TRBV2
size: .
length: 14
DNA: TGTGCCAGCAGTGAAGCGCTTCGGGGAGAGACCCAGTACTTC
CDR3: CASSEALRGETQYF

D: TRBD2
J: TRBJ2-5
V: TRBV7-6
size: few
length: 16
DNA: TGTGCCAGCAGCTTATCCGGGGGAGGGCCACGAGAGACCCAGTACTTC
CDR3: CASSLSGGGPRETQYF

D: .
J: TRBJ2-3
V: TRBV5-1
size: .
length: 15
DNA: TGCGCCAGCAGCAGTTGGGGGGTAGTCGCAGATACGCAGTATTTT
CDR3: CASSSWGVVADTQYF

D: TRBD1
J: TRBJ2-6
V: TRBV14
size: .
length: 15
DNA: TGTGCCAGCAGCCGGCAGGGGGCTGGGGCCAACGTCCTGACTTTC
CDR3: CASSRQGAGANVLTF

D: TRBD2
J: TRBJ2-3
V: TRBV29-1
size: few
length: 18
DNA: TGCAGCACGCGTCGGGGACTAGCGGGCGACCCGAGCACAGATACGCAGTATTTT
CDR3: CSTRRGLAGDPSTDTQYF

D: .
J: TRBJ1-1
V: TRBV19
size: .
length: 13
DNA: TGTGCCAGTAGTATCAGGGGGAACACTGAAGCTTTCTTT
CDR3: CASSIRGNTEAFF

D: .
J: TRBJ1-3
V: TRBV7-2
size: .
length: 14
DNA: TGTGCCAGCAGCCCAGCGGGGGTTTATAACACCATATATTTT
CDR3: CASSPAGVYNTIYF

D: .
J: TRBJ2-3
V: TRBV7-9
size: .
length: 12
DNA: TGTGCCAGCAGCTCACAGCATTATACGCAGTATTTT
CDR3: CASSSQHYTQYF

D: .
J: TRBJ2-1
V: TRBV29-1
size: .
length: 13
DNA: TGCAGCGTTGAAGAATTCCGGGGATATGAGCAGTTCTTC
CDR3: CSVEEFRGYEQFF

D: .
J: TRBJ2-7
V: TRBV25-1
size: .
length: 11
DNA: TGTGCCAGCACAAGGGGCGGCGAGCAGTACTTC
CDR3: CASTRGGEQYF

D: .
J: TRBJ1-1
V: TRBV7-6
size: .
length: 15
DNA: TGTGCCAGCAGCTTAAATCAGGGAATGAACACTGAAGCTTTCTTT
CDR3: CASSLNQGMNTEAFF

D: TRBD1
J: TRBJ1-2
V: TRBV6-5
size: .
length: 14
DNA: TGTGCCAGCAGTTACCGGGACAGGGTTCCCGGCTACACCTTC
CDR3: CASSYRDRVPGYTF

D: .
J: TRBJ1-2
V: TRBV29-1
size: .
length: 13
DNA: TGCAGCGTTGGCCAGGGGCTCAACTATGGCTACACCTTC
CDR3: CSVGQGLNYGYTF

D: TRBD2
J: TRBJ2-1
V: TRBV7-9
size: .
length: 16
DNA: TGTGCCAGCAGCTTAGAGAGAACAGCGGGAAGCAATGAGCAGTTCTTC
CDR3: CASSLERTAGSNEQFF